Detailed here is one TCR beta chain. The antigen this receptor binds is unknown. Mismatch with germline at one junction end may stem from a read error. Starting from roughly 540 ng total RNA, TCRbeta-specific cDNA was produced by reverse transcription with a constant-region primer and ProtoScript II reverse transcriptase. Construction of the TCRbeta libraries relied on three nested rounds of multiplex PCR, following a slightly modified ARM-PCR procedure. Multiplex TRBV1-TRBV30 forward primers and a Cbeta reverse primer were used in the first two PCR rounds, each of which was run for around 10 cycles. A final 25-cycle PCR with Deep VentR polymerase added sample barcodes and Illumina adapters. Amplicons of 200-500 bp were gel-purified with a QIAquick gel extraction kit before sequencing. An Illumina HiSeq 2500 was used to sequence the TCRbeta amplicons, generating 250-bp paired-end reads. The source study handled its data this way. Trimmomatic v0.33 was used to quality-trim the reads, and FLASH v1.2.11 was used to merge paired reads so that full CDR3 sequences could be recovered. MiGEC v1.2.1b assigned V, D and J germline segments to the rearranged TCRbeta sequences. VDJtools v1.0.0 computed clonotype statistics and Shannon-Wiener diversity indices. To cut down on sampling bias, every analysis after diversity analysis relied on just the 250 most abundant clonotypes from each sample. In TCRdb, the public reads were trimmed at Q25 with fastp and aligned with MiXCR, with productive beta chains retained. Under each unique CDR3 protein, matching rows form one entry showing the most common genes and DNA. The V and J calls and clone size come from TCRdb's table, not from the authors' own analysis. The sample yields under 130,000 distinct CDR3 sequences; about four fifths were counted once. The biggest ten clones account for around 21% of the sample.

Total RNA and DNA were co-extracted from approximately 20-30 mg of bulk tissue with the AllPrep DNA/RNA mini kit, without cell sorting. Surgical resection was performed in China between late 2015 and March 2016 on a handful of patients with histopathologically diagnosed primary liver carcinoma. At the time of sampling, the patients were treatment-naive and had chronic HBV infection. Five spatially separated regions were sampled from each tumor: the superior, inferior, left-lateral and right-lateral poles, plus the tumor centre. Histological examination found more than 80% viable tumor cells in every tumor sample. Fresh tumor and adjacent tissue pieces were bisected, with one half stored in RNAlater at -80 degrees C and the other half sent for histology. This entry is derived from a study of tumor-infiltrating lymphocytes in primary liver carcinoma (dated by TCRdb to about 2017). Background for the entire study: The five patients, three men and two women aged 30 to 69 years, had hepatocellular carcinoma (four) or combined HCC and intrahepatic cholangiocarcinoma (one). The five patients had tumors staged T1-T3 N0M0, with maximum diameters ranging from about 4 to 11 cm. Samples yielded roughly 3.5 to 7.5 million productive TCRbeta reads; read depth did not differ significantly between tissue types. For each liver tumor, the study sampled five regions along with adjacent normal tissue and blood, and applied TCRbeta repertoire sequencing, expression microarrays and whole-exome sequencing. A total of 35 or so specimens from 5 patients, comprising approximately 25 tumor regions, 5 adjacent noncancerous liver tissues and 5 peripheral blood samples, were covered by TCRbeta repertoire sequencing. The 25 or so tumor region samples were profiled with Agilent mRNA microarrays so that TCRbeta repertoire diversity could be related to the local molecular phenotype. Technical replicate repertoires showed high reproducibility, with mean shared-clone rates roughly 0.89 and correlation coefficients above 0.95. The research as a whole found: Only five or six patients were included in the study, and the authors note that the findings should be validated in a larger study. The top 250 clones accounted for a significantly greater share of the repertoire in tumors than in blood (p = 0.039). Because sequencing covered only the TCR beta chain and unpaired alpha chains were not captured, true repertoire diversity is likely underestimated. Repertoire overlap was found to be higher between tumor regions (mean roughly 35%) than between tumor-adjacent (roughly 17%) or tumor-blood (around 14%) pairs, consistent with antigen-driven expansion. Since the samples were bulk and unsorted, there was no way to compare CD4+ and CD8+ T cell repertoires. Only about 7.5-25% of top clones were present in all five regions of a tumor, suggesting spatial heterogeneity of tumor-infiltrating T cells.

Including the terminal cysteine and phenylalanine, the CDR3 comprises 13 residues. CDR3 DNA is the only sequence kept; it has 39 bases, read in frame from the first base. The TCR sequence derives from a man between 40 and 49 years old with primary liver carcinoma and hepatitis B virus infection. Sequencing was performed on liver tumor tissue from sampling region 3. Read against the paper, the sample's cell subset or site label means: tumor region T3, left-lateral pole. The V and J genes are TRBV12-3 or TRBV12-4 and TRBJ2-5, and TRBD2 matches 8 of the central bases. The sequenced DNA: TGCTCCAGCAGCCGTAGCGGGACAGAGACCCAGTACTTC. Translation gives CSSSRSGTETQYF.